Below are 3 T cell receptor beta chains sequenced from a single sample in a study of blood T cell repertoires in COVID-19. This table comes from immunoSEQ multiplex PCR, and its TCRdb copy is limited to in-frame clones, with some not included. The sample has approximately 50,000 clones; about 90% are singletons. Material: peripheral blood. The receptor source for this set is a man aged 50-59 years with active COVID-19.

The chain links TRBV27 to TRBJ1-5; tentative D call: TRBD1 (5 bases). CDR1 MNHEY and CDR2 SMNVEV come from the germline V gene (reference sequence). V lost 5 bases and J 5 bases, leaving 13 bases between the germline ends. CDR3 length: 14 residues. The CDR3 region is CASSIGRGDQPQHF. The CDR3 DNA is TGTGCCAGCAGTATCGGGAGGGGAGATCAGCCCCAGCATTTT.

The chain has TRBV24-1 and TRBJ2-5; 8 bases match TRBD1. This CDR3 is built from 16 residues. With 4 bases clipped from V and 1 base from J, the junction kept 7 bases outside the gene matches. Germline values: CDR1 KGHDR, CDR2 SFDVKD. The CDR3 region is CATSDRTGTGQETQYF. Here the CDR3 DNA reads TGTGCCACCAGTGACCGAACGGGGACAGGCCAAGAGACCCAGTACTTC.

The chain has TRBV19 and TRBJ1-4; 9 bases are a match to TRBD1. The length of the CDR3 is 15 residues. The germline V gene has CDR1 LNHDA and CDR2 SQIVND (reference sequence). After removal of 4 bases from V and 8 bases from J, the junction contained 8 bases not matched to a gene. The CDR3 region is CASSTYRDREEKLFF. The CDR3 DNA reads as TGTGCCAGTAGTACCTACCGGGACAGGGAAGAAAAACTGTTTTTT.